This T cell receptor beta chain was captured in a study of shared clonotypes between healthy human individuals. Germline lookup yields CDR1 MGHRA and CDR2 YSYEKL. V lost 1 base to trimming and J lost 3 bases; unmatched junction nucleotides: 9. The CDR3 loop spans 18 amino acids. Regarding the study as a whole: Only blood was sampled, and tissue TCR repertoires likely differ from blood ones. Non-shared clonotypes displayed generation probabilities falling below those of clonotypes present in all four donors.

The assay used deep level. Authors' processing steps: Filtering differed because ImmunoSEQ produced junction-only sequences that carried no quality scores. Sequenced by immunoSEQ multiplex PCR; TCRdb stores in-frame clones only, minus some. V, J and clone size reflect that table, while D and trimming were determined from the DNA. Among 560,000 or so clones listed, around 96% were seen once. This clone came up once. Its matching antigen is unknown. Positive CCR7 selection of CD45RO-negative cells yielded the naive CD8 cells, and terminally differentiated effector memory CD45RA+ cells were excluded. Sequencing input: naive CD8+ T cells sorted from blood. This receptor was identified in a woman younger than 45 in good health. The chain uses TRBV4-1 and TRBJ2-1, with 10 bases aligning to TRBD2. CDR3 sequence: CASSQGGSSGSYYNEQFF. DNA for the CDR3: TGCGCCAGCAGCCAAGGCGGGTCTAGCGGGAGTTACTACAATGAGCAGTTCTTC.